This entry lists 22 T cell receptor beta chains sequenced from one sample in a study of cytomegalovirus exposure and HLA in healthy donors (dated by TCRdb to about 2017). Library preparation employed the immunoSEQ multiplex PCR assay. For the multiplex PCR, a mixture combining 60 forward primers for TCR Vbeta segments and 13 reverse primers for TCR Jbeta segments was used. The source is immuneACCESS, and TCRdb retained only in-frame sequences with V and J called. Part of the clones is not carried over; for the studies checked, unresolved V genes explain less than half of this, and the remainder is unexplained. A total of hundreds of thousands of clones appear in this sample, about 75% of them only once. Jointly, the top ten make up approximately 1.7% of the sample. Input material: PBMCs. The receptors shown here come from a woman in her twenties or thirties in good health and CMV-seronegative.

The chain recombines TRBV2 with TRBJ1-5; possible D gene TRBD1, 5 bases. Looked up from germline, CDR1 is SNHLY and CDR2 is FYNNEI. The CDR3 is 17 amino acids. V lost 0 bases to trimming and J lost 0 bases, with 12 bases between them. The CDR3, as DNA: TGTGCCAGCAGTGAAGCGCAGGGCTGGAATAGCAATCAGCCCCAGCATTTT. It yields the protein CASSEAQGWNSNQPQHF.

The genes are TRBV5-4 and TRBJ2-5, with 8 bases aligning to TRBD2. The better agreement between TRBJ2-7 and the DNA end casts doubt on the J call. The CDR3 runs 14 residues. Germline V gene sequence: CDR1 SGHNT, CDR2 YYREEE (reference sequence). CDR3 sequence (DNA): TGTGCCAGCAGCCCCGGGACTAGTAGGTACGAGCAGTACTTC. It encodes CASSPGTSRYEQYF.

This clone was counted between two and nine times. This chain joins TRBV2 and TRBJ1-1; D ambiguous. Trimming cost V 9 bases and J 8 bases, with 4 bases left between them. This CDR3 has 8 amino acids. Germline V gene lookup returns CDR1 SNHLY and CDR2 FYNNEI. The DNA for the CDR3 is TGTGCCAGTATGGAAGCTTTCTTT. It encodes CASMEAFF.

This chain uses TRBV7-6 with TRBJ1-1, with TRBD1 matching 8 bases. V gave up 3 bases and J gave up 4 bases; unmatched junction bases: 1. The germline V gene encodes CDR1 SGHVS and CDR2 FNYEAQ. The CDR3 totals 13 residues. The CDR3 DNA reads as TGTGCCAGCAGCTTCACAGGGGGCACTGAAGCTTTCTTT. Its protein product is CASSFTGGTEAFF.

The chain recombines TRBV18 with TRBJ2-3; the match to TRBD2 covers 8 bases. The CDR3 consists of 17 residues. Germline CDR1 KGHSH, CDR2 LQKENI. V gave up 4 bases and J gave up 1 base; unmatched junction bases: 10. The CDR3 reads CASSLYGPAGGTDTQYF. DNA of the CDR3: TGTGCCAGCTCACTCTACGGGCCAGCGGGGGGCACAGATACGCAGTATTTT. Full variable domain (rest looked up from reference TRBV18 and TRBJ2-3): NAGVMQNPRHLVRRRGQEARLRCSPMKGHSHVYWYRQLPEEGLKFMVYLQKENIIDESGMPKERFSAEFPKEGPSILRIQQVVRGDSAAYFCASSLYGPAGGTDTQYFGPGTRLTVL.

The chain joins TRBV7-2 to TRBJ1-2; D is perhaps TRBD1 (5 bases). CDR3 size: 14 residues. Trimming cost V 2 bases and J 3 bases, with 10 bases left between them. Germline V gene data show CDR1 as SGHTA and CDR2 as FQGNSA. The DNA for the CDR3 is TGTGCCAGCAGCTTAACCCGGGGGGACTATGGCTACACCTTC. Protein sequence: CASSLTRGDYGYTF.

The chain recombines TRBV29-1 with TRBJ2-1; D gene ambiguous. The CDR3 contains 13 residues. Trimming stripped 4 bases from V and 0 bases from J, with 7 bases between. Germline V gene data show CDR1 as SQVTM and CDR2 as ANQGSEA. In nucleotides, the CDR3 is TGCAGCGTTGCGGAGAGCTCCTACAATGAGCAGTTCTTC. Protein sequence: CSVAESSYNEQFF.

This chain links TRBV2 with TRBJ2-7, with D possibly TRBD2 on 6 matching bases. From germline, CDR1 is SNHLY and CDR2 FYNNEI. V was trimmed by 2 bases and J by 5 bases, leaving 16 bases between them. This CDR3 has 15 residues. CDR3 nucleotide sequence: TGTGCCAGCAGTGAAAAAGCGGGCAGGGCCCACGAGCAGTACTTC. Translation: CASSEKAGRAHEQYF.

This clone came up a few times. V is TRBV6-6 and J is TRBJ2-3; 12 bases match TRBD2. V was clipped by 5 bases and J by 5 bases; unmatched bases: 5. The CDR3 has 15 residues. Germline CDR1 is MNHNY and CDR2 is SVGAGI (reference sequence). CDR3 DNA: TGTGCCAGCAGTCCTAGCGGGGGGGCTGGAGATACGCAGTATTTT. This codes for CASSPSGGAGDTQYF.

This chain joins TRBV10-1 and TRBJ1-6, with a tentative D call TRBD1 (6 bases). Per the germline V gene, CDR1 is WNHNN and CDR2 is SYGVQD (reference sequence). There are 15 residues in the CDR3. Trimming cost V 2 bases and J 9 bases, with 14 bases left between them. CDR3 nucleotide sequence: TGCGCCAGCAGTGAGGGAGTCAGGGGAGTTTCACCCCTCCACTTT. This gives the protein CASSEGVRGVSPLHF.

This clone was picked up one time. The genes are TRBV9 and TRBJ1-5; 7 bases are a match to TRBD1. In germline, CDR1 is SGDLS, CDR2 YYNGEE. The V segment lost 2 bases and the J segment 5 bases; nucleotides outside the gene matches: 1. The CDR3 extends over 13 amino acids. The CDR3 loop is CASSVTGHQPQHF. The CDR3 DNA follows: TGTGCCAGCAGCGTGACAGGGCATCAGCCCCAGCATTTT.

This clone was counted between two and nine times. The rearrangement links TRBV6-5 to TRBJ2-7; TRBD1 aligns across 9 bases. Germline assignment: CDR1 MNHEY and CDR2 SVGAGI. This CDR3 has 12 residues. J gave up 9 bases and V 6 bases, and 6 bases lay outside the gene matches. The DNA of the CDR3 is TGTGCCAGCAGCCCTGACAGGGGGGCGCAGTACTTC. Protein product: CASSPDRGAQYF.

The gene calls are TRBV27 and TRBJ2-1; 10 bases align to TRBD2. The CDR3 covers 15 residues. J was trimmed by 4 bases and V by 5 bases; bases with no gene match: 5. Germline assignment: CDR1 MNHEY and CDR2 SMNVEV (reference sequence). In DNA, the CDR3 is TGTGCCAGCAGTCCCGGGACTAGCGCTTACAATGAGCAGTTCTTC. Its translation is CASSPGTSAYNEQFF.

The V gene is TRBV6-6, the J gene TRBJ1-4, with TRBD1 matching 9 bases. In germline, CDR1 is MNHNY, CDR2 SVGAGI (reference sequence). J gave up 7 bases and V 6 bases, and 9 bases lay outside the gene matches. This CDR3 has 15 amino acids. CDR3 sequence: CASSRRTGEGEKLFF. For the CDR3, the DNA is TGTGCCAGCAGCCGTAGGACAGGGGAGGGTGAAAAACTGTTTTTT.

The CDR3 loop reads CASSLNGQGGDGYTF. DNA of the CDR3: TGTGCCAGCAGCCTAAATGGACAGGGCGGGGATGGCTACACCTTC. This chain connects TRBV5-8 to TRBJ1-2, with 8 bases identical to TRBD1. Germline V gene sequence: CDR1 SGHTS, CDR2 YDEGEE. This CDR3 spans 15 amino acids. With 4 bases clipped from V and 6 bases from J, the junction kept 11 bases outside the gene matches. The whole variable domain, remainder taken from reference TRBV5-8 and TRBJ1-2, is EAGVTQSPTHLIKTRGQQATLRCSPISGHTSVYWYQQALGLGLQFLLWYDEGEERNRGNFPPRFSGRQFPNYSSELNVNALELEDSALYLCASSLNGQGGDGYTFGSGTRLTVV.

This clone was observed a few times. The chain is built from TRBV29-1 and TRBJ1-1; TRBD1 aligns across 8 bases. The V gene end was trimmed by 6 bases and the J gene end by 6 bases; junction bases not matched to a gene: 9. Germline assignment: CDR1 SQVTM and CDR2 ANQGSEA. The CDR3 consists of 13 residues. CDR3 region: CSVAGQAYAEAFF. The CDR3 bases are TGCAGCGTAGCGGGACAGGCTTACGCTGAAGCTTTCTTT.

The J gene is TRBJ2-1, the V gene TRBV13; D might be TRBD2 (6 bases). The CDR3 has 15 amino acids. The ends were cut back, 5 bases at V and 8 bases at J, with 19 bases in the middle. The germline gives CDR1 PRHDT, CDR2 FYEKMQ (reference sequence). In DNA form, the CDR3 reads TGTGCCAGCAGCCCTGCGGGACCCCGACGCGATGAGCAGTTCTTC. This sequence encodes CASSPAGPRRDEQFF.

The chain carries TRBV19 and TRBJ1-1; TRBD1 matches at 8 bases. CDR1 and CDR2 from the germline V gene are LNHDA and SQIVND (reference sequence). Germline trimming cut 5 bases from V and 3 bases from J; bases unmatched to any gene: 5. This CDR3 comprises 14 residues. The DNA for the CDR3 is TGTGCCAGTAGTGTTACAGGGGGGTACACTGAAGCTTTCTTT. Protein product: CASSVTGGYTEAFF.

This chain connects TRBV27 to TRBJ2-2; weak D call: TRBD1 (6 bases). V dropped 6 bases and J dropped 1 base, with 12 bases sitting between them. This CDR3 is built from 15 residues. Germline assignment: CDR1 MNHEY and CDR2 SMNVEV (reference sequence). CDR3 region: CASSHSGQNTGELFF. In nucleotides, the CDR3 is TGTGCCAGCAGCCACTCGGGACAGAACACCGGGGAGCTGTTTTTT.

V and J are TRBV5-1 and TRBJ1-2, with D possibly being TRBD1 (5 bases). The CDR3 runs to 15 residues. V lost 1 base to trimming and J lost 7 bases, with 17 bases between them. Germline loops: CDR1 SGHRS, CDR2 YFSETQ. CDR3 sequence: CASSLWGISGGGYTF. The CDR3 DNA follows: TGCGCCAGCAGCTTGTGGGGGATTTCGGGAGGTGGCTACACCTTC.

The chain recombines TRBV2 with TRBJ1-1, with 12 positions matching TRBD1. This CDR3 region has 15 residues. V lost 11 bases to trimming and J lost 3 bases; unmatched junction nucleotides: 10. Germline assignment: CDR1 SNHLY and CDR2 FYNNEI. CDR3 residues: CAGGKGTGGYTEAFF. The CDR3 DNA follows: TGTGCCGGGGGGAAAGGGACAGGGGGCTACACTGAAGCTTTCTTT.

The V and J genes are TRBV5-1 and TRBJ2-7; TRBD1 aligns across 8 bases. With 4 bases clipped from V and 3 bases from J, the junction kept 9 bases outside the gene matches. The CDR3 spans 15 residues. The germline CDR1 and CDR2 sequences are SGHRS and YFSETQ. For the CDR3, the DNA is TGCGCCAGCAGCCCAGGGACAGGAGGAAACTACGAGCAGTACTTC. This sequence encodes CASSPGTGGNYEQYF.